This T cell receptor (beta chain) was sequenced during a study of T-cell memory formation after mild COVID-19. Study findings and constraints: Whether second-wave clones peaking at day 37 were SARS-CoV-2 specific went unconfirmed. Clones that got smaller from day 15 to 85 had even CD4/CD8, while clones growing later tipped toward CD4+. The pre-infection memory compartment contained some responding clones, suggesting cross-reactive memory joined.

On this clonotype: Its antigen is still unknown.

TCRdb re-derived calls from the 5' RACE reads in MiXCR, one entry per CDR3 protein. This sample carries approximately 260,000 distinct CDR3 sequences, about a sixth of them seen once, and the ten largest clones take 3.5%. V was shortened by 6 bases and J by 0 bases, with 12 bases between the two germline ends. The germline gives CDR1 MDHEN, CDR2 SYDVKM. The CDR3 loop spans 15 amino acids. The chain combines TRBV28 with TRBJ2-4; D may correspond to TRBD1 or TRBD2 (5 bases each). This receptor was obtained from a man in his late teens or twenties who had mild COVID-19 (a few samples of this study predate the infection). Cell type and time point are not known. The specimen was PBMCs or a T cell subset sorted from them (not recorded which). As DNA, the CDR3 is TGTGCCAGCAGCGCCCTGGGGGTAGCCAAAAACATTCAGTACTTC. It encodes CASSALGVAKNIQYF. Full variable domain (outside the CDR3, taken from reference TRBV28 and TRBJ2-4): DVKVTQSSRYLVKRTGEKVFLECVQDMDHENMFWYRQDPGLGLRLIYFSYDVKMKEKGDIPEGYSVSREKKERFSLILESASTNQTSMYLCASSALGVAKNIQYFGAGTRLSVL.